Below, one T cell receptor (beta chain) is given with its context. Its antigen is not identified. This specimen comes from a study of CD8 T cells in ankylosing spondylitis. Study results and limitations: Clones linked to the disease showed a CD8+ phenotype. They occurred at relatively low frequencies in peripheral blood. Blood of patients with ankylosing spondylitis appeared to be characterized by a TCR beta motif of eight highly homologous variants. There were earlier reports of some motif variants in reactive arthritis synovial fluid and blood.

V was shortened by 6 bases and J by 1 base, with 9 bases between the two germline ends. CDR3 size: 14 residues. Generation of TCR beta libraries employed quantitative 5'-RACE incorporating molecular barcodes. MiXCR, run by TCRdb on the 5' RACE reads, gives a single entry per CDR3 protein. The table lists about 33,000 distinct CDR3 sequences, 12% to 15% of them singletons, with more than 30% in the top ten. This sequence joins TRBV12-3 or TRBV12-4 and TRBJ2-2, with D unclear. This TCR was recovered from a male donor with ankylosing spondylitis or in good health (not recorded which). Sequenced input: blood. The DNA of the CDR3 is TGTGCCAGCAGACCCACAGAGAACACCGGGGAGCTGTTTTTT. As protein: CASRPTENTGELFF.